This TCR beta chain was sequenced during a study of T cell responses to AZD1222 COVID-19 vaccine. The V and J ends lost 4 bases and 7 bases, in that order; junction bases with no gene match: 14. Germline assignment: CDR1 LGHDT and CDR2 YNNKEL (reference sequence). CDR3 length: 18 residues. The study, taken as a whole, reports: Dominant at 160-218 and 743-854, vaccine-associated CD4 TCRs also spanned spike. A rise in Spike-specific TCR breadth and depth followed two AZD1222 doses.

Sequencing used immunoSEQ multiplex PCR; TCRdb keeps in-frame clones, though not all of them. Seen here are under 200,000 clones, approximately 92% observed once, and the top ten hold over 1.5%. Concerning this clone: Its antigen is as yet unknown.

This specimen was peripheral blood, taken on day 0 of AZD1222 vaccination. This receptor was identified in an adult in good health. The genes are TRBV3-1 (or the pseudogene TRBV3-2) and TRBJ2-1; 12 bases line up with TRBD2. This CDR3 is CASSLAKILAGGGNEQFF. The DNA for the CDR3 is TGTGCCAGCAGCCTAGCCAAGATCCTAGCGGGAGGGGGTAATGAGCAGTTCTTC.